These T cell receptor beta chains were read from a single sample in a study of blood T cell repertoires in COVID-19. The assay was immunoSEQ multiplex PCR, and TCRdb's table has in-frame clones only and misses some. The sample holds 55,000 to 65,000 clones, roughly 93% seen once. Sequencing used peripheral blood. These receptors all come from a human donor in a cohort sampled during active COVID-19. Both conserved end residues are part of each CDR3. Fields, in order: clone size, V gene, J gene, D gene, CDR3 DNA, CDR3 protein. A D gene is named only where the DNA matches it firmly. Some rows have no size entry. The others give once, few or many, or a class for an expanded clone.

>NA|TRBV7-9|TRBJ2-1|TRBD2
TGTGCCAGCAGCCCCCGGGGACTAGCGGGAGGGCCGAATGAGCAGTTCTTC
CASSPRGLAGGPNEQFF
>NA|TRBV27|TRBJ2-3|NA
TGTGCCAGCAGTTTACAGAGCACAGATACGCAGTATTTT
CASSLQSTDTQYF
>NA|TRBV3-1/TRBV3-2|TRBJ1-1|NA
TGTGCCAGCAGTACTCATTCGGGAAACACTGAAGCTTTCTTT
CASSTHSGNTEAFF
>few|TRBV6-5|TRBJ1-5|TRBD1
TGTGCCAGCTCACCGACAGGGAGTAGCAATCAGCCCCAGCATTTT
CASSPTGSSNQPQHF
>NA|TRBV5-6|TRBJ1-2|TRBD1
TGTGCCAGCAGCTTGGGATTCTCTGGACAGGGATATGGCTACACCTTC
CASSLGFSGQGYGYTF
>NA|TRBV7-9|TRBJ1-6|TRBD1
TGTGCCAGCAGCCCCGGGACAGGGGGCAACAATTCACCCCTCCACTTT
CASSPGTGGNNSPLHF
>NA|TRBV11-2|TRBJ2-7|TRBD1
TGTGCCAGCAGCTTAGATGGCGGACAGGGGTACGAGCAGTACTTC
CASSLDGGQGYEQYF
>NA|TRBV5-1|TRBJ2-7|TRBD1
TGCGCCAGCAGACCGGGACAGGCCTCCTACGAGCAGTACTTC
CASRPGQASYEQYF
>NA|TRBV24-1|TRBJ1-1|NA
TGTGCCACCAGTGATTTTCCCCTATTAGAAGCCCTGAACACTGAAGCTTTCTTT
CATSDFPLLEALNTEAFF
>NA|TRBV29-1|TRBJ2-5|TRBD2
TGCAGCGCCGGACTAGCGGGAGAAGAGACCCAGTACTTC
CSAGLAGEETQYF